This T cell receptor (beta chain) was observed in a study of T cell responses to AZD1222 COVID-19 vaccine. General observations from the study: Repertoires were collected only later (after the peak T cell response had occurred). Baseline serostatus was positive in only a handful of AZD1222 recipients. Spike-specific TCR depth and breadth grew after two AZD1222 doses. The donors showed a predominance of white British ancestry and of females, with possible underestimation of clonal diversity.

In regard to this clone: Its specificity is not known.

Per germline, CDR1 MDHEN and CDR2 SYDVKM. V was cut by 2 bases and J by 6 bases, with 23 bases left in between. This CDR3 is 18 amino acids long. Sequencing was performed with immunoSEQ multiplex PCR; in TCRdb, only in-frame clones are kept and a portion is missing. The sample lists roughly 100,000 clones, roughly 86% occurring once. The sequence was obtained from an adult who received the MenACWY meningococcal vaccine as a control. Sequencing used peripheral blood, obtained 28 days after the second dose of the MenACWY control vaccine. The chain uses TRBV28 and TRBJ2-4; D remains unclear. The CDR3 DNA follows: TGTGCCAGCAGTTTAGCGGCAATAGGGATCCCAGAGAGAAACATTCAGTACTTC. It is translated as CASSLAAIGIPERNIQYF. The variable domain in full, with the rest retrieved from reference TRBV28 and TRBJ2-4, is DVKVTQSSRYLVKRTGEKVFLECVQDMDHENMFWYRQDPGLGLRLIYFSYDVKMKEKGDIPEGYSVSREKKERFSLILESASTNQTSMYLCASSLAAIGIPERNIQYFGAGTRLSVL.